Each of the 26 T cell receptor beta chains below was sequenced from the same sample in a study of glioma-infiltrating T cells. The iRepertoire nested amplicon-rescue multiplex PCR amplified TCR alpha and beta CDR3s from RNA. TCRdb reanalysed the multiplex PCR reads using MiXCR and keeps one entry per CDR3 protein. Among under 150,000 distinct CDR3 sequences listed, around a quarter were seen once. Sequenced input: glioma tissue, nonneoplastic brain tissue, or PBMCs (not recorded which). These receptors were collected from a human donor with low-grade glioma or glioblastoma, undergoing nonglioma brain surgery, or in good health (not recorded which).

This clonotype was observed at least ten times. The chain carries TRBV27 and TRBJ1-5, with D possibly TRBD1 on 5 matching bases. The CDR3 is 14 residues long. Trimming removed 6 bases from V and 2 bases from J, with 11 bases in between. Germline V CDR1 and CDR2: MNHEY, SMNVEV (reference sequence). CDR3 in amino acids: CASRPGLRNQPQHF. The CDR3 region has the DNA TGTGCCAGCAGGCCGGGACTCCGCAATCAGCCCCAGCATTTT.

A remark on this clonotype: A much larger clone sits a single nucleotide away, making a read error possible. The gene calls are TRBV27 and TRBJ1-1, with D possibly being TRBD1 (6 bases). The CDR3 sequence is 14 residues long. Germline loops: CDR1 MNHEY, CDR2 SMNVEV (reference sequence). Trimming stripped 4 bases from V and 4 bases from J, with 13 bases between. The CDR3 protein is CASSWRGMVTEAFF. For the CDR3, the DNA is TGTGCCAGCAGTTGGAGGGGGATGGTCACTGAAGCTTTCTTT.

Worth noting for this clonotype: This clone may be a read error of a much larger clone one base away. The chain couples TRBV27 to TRBJ1-3; a possible D gene is TRBD1 (6 bases). This CDR3 spans 15 amino acids. Germline V lookup: CDR1 MNHEY, CDR2 SMNVEV (reference sequence). CDR3 loop: CASKQQGPPGDTIYF. In DNA, the CDR3 is TGTGCCAGCAAACAACAGGGACCCCCTGGAGACACCATATATTTT.

The genes are TRBV3-1 and TRBJ2-1, with 9 bases lining up with TRBD2. With V trimmed by 4 bases and J by 5 bases, 3 bases remained unmatched. Germline V lookup: CDR1 LGHDT, CDR2 YNNKEL (reference sequence). CDR3 length: 14 amino acids. The CDR3 coding sequence is TGTGCCAGCAGCCTATTAGCGGGGGACAATGAGCAGTTCTTC. As protein: CASSLLAGDNEQFF.

This clonotype came up many times. V gene TRBV6-6 combines with J gene TRBJ2-1, with TRBD1 as a possible D gene (6 bases). CDR1 and CDR2 from the germline V gene are MNHNY and SVGAGI (reference sequence). Deletions cut 2 bases from V and 2 bases from J, with 13 bases between. This CDR3 comprises 16 residues. Here the CDR3 reads CASSYQGGSPYNEQFF. In DNA form, the CDR3 reads TGTGCCAGCAGTTACCAAGGGGGAAGCCCCTACAATGAGCAGTTCTTC.

The chain combines TRBV11-2 with TRBJ2-5; a possible D gene is TRBD2 (5 bases). This CDR3 has 14 amino acids. Looked up from germline, CDR1 is SGHAT and CDR2 is FQNNGV. V was cut by 4 bases and J by 11 bases, with 20 bases left in between. CDR3 sequence (DNA): TGTGCCAGCAGCTCGGGGTCGGGTTACGATGAGCAGTACTTC. It codes for CASSSGSGYDEQYF.

The table lists this clonotype with many counts. The rearrangement links TRBV7-2 to TRBJ2-1, with 14 bases lining up with TRBD2. With V trimmed by 5 bases and J by 5 bases, 8 bases remained unmatched. The germline gives CDR1 SGHTA, CDR2 FQGNSA. This CDR3 contains 17 residues. CDR3 residues: CASSIRLAGGRDNEQFF. DNA of the CDR3: TGTGCCAGCAGCATCAGACTAGCGGGGGGGCGAGACAATGAGCAGTTCTTC.

The table lists this clonotype with many counts. The chain links TRBV2 to TRBJ1-4, with a possible D match to TRBD1 (6 bases). Germline V lookup: CDR1 SNHLY, CDR2 FYNNEI. Trimming stripped 11 bases from V and 8 bases from J, with 18 bases between. This CDR3 is 13 amino acids long. In DNA, the CDR3 is TGTGCCGACCGACGGGGGCGCGGAGAAAAACTGTTTTTT. Translation: CADRRGRGEKLFF.

The V call is TRBV4-1, the J call TRBJ2-5, with unresolved D. The CDR3 runs 13 residues. Trimming stripped 4 bases from V and 5 bases from J, with 11 bases between. Looked up from germline, CDR1 is MGHRA and CDR2 is YSYEKL. The CDR3 DNA sequence: TGCGCCAGCAGCCGCAAGCTCCAGGAGACCCAGTACTTC. Its translation: CASSRKLQETQYF.

The chain employs TRBV7-2 and TRBJ2-1; 9 bases map to TRBD2. This CDR3 spans 16 amino acids. Germline CDR1 SGHTA, CDR2 FQGNSA. V trimming: 1 base; J trimming: 7 bases; junction bases outside the gene matches: 8. The CDR3 DNA sequence: TGTGCCAGCAGCTTAGATGGCGGGGGGGCCAGAAATGAGCAGTTCTTC. Translation gives CASSLDGGGARNEQFF.

Comments on this clonotype: A much larger clone differs by one base, so this may be a read error. The rearrangement joins TRBV15 to TRBJ2-7; no clear D. Trimming removed 0 bases from V and 2 bases from J, with 5 bases in between. Germline CDR1 LNHNV, CDR2 YYDKDF (reference sequence). The CDR3 runs 13 residues. CDR3 residues: CATSRDTTYEQYV. CDR3 DNA sequence: TGTGCCACCAGCAGAGATACCACCTACGAGCAGTACGTC.

Of note for this clonotype: This may stem from a read error, because a much larger clone lies one nucleotide away. The CDR3 ends on some other residue instead of the conserved phenylalanine or tryptophan, so this is likely a read error. The chain combines TRBV28 with TRBJ1-2; D perhaps matches TRBD1 (5 bases). Germline V gene data show CDR1 as MDHEN and CDR2 as SYDVKM. The V end was cut by 5 bases, the J end by 2 bases, with 12 bases between. This CDR3 is 14 amino acids long. The CDR3 sequence: CASSILTANYGYTL. The CDR3, as DNA: TGTGCCAGCAGTATCCTGACAGCGAACTATGGCTACACCCTC.

This clonotype was seen ten or more times. The chain uses TRBV7-2 and TRBJ2-5; 11 bases align to TRBD2. CDR1 and CDR2 from the germline V gene are SGHTA and FQGNSA. Trimming cost V 5 bases and J 2 bases; bases outside gene matches: 4. The CDR3 sequence is 15 residues long. The CDR3 is CASSNRLAGQETQYF. The CDR3 nucleotides read TGTGCCAGCAGCAACCGACTAGCGGGGCAAGAGACCCAGTACTTC.

This clonotype was recorded many times. The chain employs TRBV6-1 and TRBJ1-3, with TRBD1 as a possible D gene (6 bases). The CDR3 runs to 14 residues. The germline CDR1 and CDR2 sequences are MNHNS and SASEGT. Trimming shortened V by 6 bases and J by 2 bases, and 11 bases separated the two germline ends. DNA of the CDR3: TGTGCCAGCAGCCCCCGGACAGCTGGAAACACCATATATTTT. Residues: CASSPRTAGNTIYF.

The rearrangement uses TRBV7-2 and TRBJ2-1; no reliable D call. Deletions cut 2 bases from V and 4 bases from J, with 12 bases between. The CDR3 loop spans 15 amino acids. Germline V gives CDR1 SGHTA, CDR2 FQGNSA. The CDR3 region is CASSLSRGQYNEQFF. CDR3 coding DNA: TGTGCCAGCAGCTTATCAAGAGGCCAGTACAATGAGCAGTTCTTC.

The chain links TRBV6-2 or TRBV6-3 to TRBJ2-1; TRBD2 agrees at 10 bases. CDR1 and CDR2 (germline): MNHEY, SVGEGT. V lost 2 bases and J lost 10; bases outside the gene matches: 11. CDR3 length: 16 residues. DNA for the CDR3: TGTGCCAGCAGTTACAAGCTAGCGGGGGTTCCCTACGAGCAGTTCTTC. This sequence encodes CASSYKLAGVPYEQFF.

The chain links TRBV12-3 or TRBV12-4 to TRBJ1-2; unclear D gene. The CDR3 extends over 12 amino acids. With 5 bases removed from V and 4 bases from J, the gap between germline ends came to 8 bases. CDR3 region: CASSLSFYGYTF. The CDR3 nucleotides read TGTGCCAGCAGTCTATCTTTCTATGGCTACACCTTC.

The chain is built from TRBV18 and TRBJ1-2; 7 positions match TRBD1. This CDR3 comprises 16 residues. CDR1 and CDR2 from the germline V gene are KGHSH and LQKENI. Losses at the gene ends were 5 bases for V and 6 bases for J; bases not matched to a gene: 15. CDR3 nucleotide sequence: TGTGCCAGCTCATTTGTTCAGGGACAGATGGTTAATGGCTACACCTTC. Its protein is CASSFVQGQMVNGYTF.

Notes on this clonotype: Relative to the germline gene, one junction end is altered; a read error may explain this. This chain links TRBV6-5 with TRBJ2-2; 10 bases match TRBD2. The germline CDR1 and CDR2 sequences are MNHEY and SVGAGI. CDR3 length equals 17 residues. The DNA for the CDR3 is TGTGCCATCAGTAAACCTAGCGGGGGCGCGAACACCGGGGAGCTGTTTTTT. Amino acid sequence: CAISKPSGGANTGELFF.

This clonotype turned up a few times. The chain carries TRBV28 and TRBJ1-1; possible D gene TRBD1, 6 bases. This CDR3 contains 17 residues. V was trimmed by 3 bases and J by 0 bases, leaving 17 bases between them. Germline CDR1 MDHEN, CDR2 SYDVKM. The CDR3 DNA follows: TGTGCCAGCAGTTTTGGGGGTAGGGGGATAATGAACACTGAAGCTTTCTTT. This codes for CASSFGGRGIMNTEAFF.

This clonotype has a handful of counts. The chain combines TRBV19 with TRBJ1-6; a weak D match, TRBD1 (5 bases). Looked up from germline, CDR1 is LNHDA and CDR2 is SQIVND (reference sequence). Trimming removed 8 bases from V and 10 bases from J, with 18 bases in between. CDR3 size: 14 residues. The CDR3: CASYVWQGKSPLHF. Written as DNA, the CDR3 is TGTGCCAGTTACGTTTGGCAGGGTAAATCACCCCTCCACTTT. Drawing the rest from reference TRBV19 and TRBJ1-6, the complete variable domain is DGGITQSPKYLFRKEGQNVTLSCEQNLNHDAMYWYRQDPGQGLRLIYYSQIVNDFQKGDIAEGYSVSREKKESFPLTVTSAQKNPTAFYLCASYVWQGKSPLHFGNGTRLTVT.

This clonotype was recorded at least ten times. This sequence joins TRBV15 and TRBJ1-1; D is uncertain. CDR3 length: 13 residues. CDR1 LNHNV and CDR2 YYDKDF come from the germline V gene (reference sequence). Trimming shortened V by 5 bases and J by 2 bases, and 9 bases separated the two germline ends. The CDR3 region is CATSSTGNTEAFF. The CDR3 DNA is TGTGCCACCAGCTCCACGGGTAACACTGAAGCTTTCTTT.

Only a few counts were recorded for this clonotype. The chain links TRBV11-3 to TRBJ2-6; the match to TRBD1 covers 7 bases. The CDR3 is made up of 17 amino acids. The V gene end was trimmed by 4 bases and the J gene end by 2 bases; junction bases not matched to a gene: 8. From germline, CDR1 is SGHNT and CDR2 YENEEA. Here the CDR3 reads CASSSYRGFAGANVLTF. In DNA, the CDR3 is TGTGCCAGCAGCTCGTACAGGGGTTTCGCTGGGGCCAACGTCCTGACTTTC.

This clonotype has just a few counts. CDR3 residues: CASSVEENTEAFF. CDR3 in DNA: TGTGCCAGCAGTGTAGAAGAGAACACTGAAGCTTTCTTT. The genes are TRBV6-4 and TRBJ1-1, with D hard to call. The germline V gene encodes CDR1 MRHNA and CDR2 SNTAGT. The ends were cut back, 4 bases at V and 1 base at J, with 7 bases in the middle. This CDR3 is built from 13 residues.

About this clonotype itself: A much larger clone differs from this one at a single base, so this may be a read error. This chain links TRBV28 with TRBJ2-1; no definite D call. The CDR3 is 11 amino acids. V was shortened by 7 bases and J by 10 bases, with 11 bases between the two germline ends. Germline V gene data show CDR1 as MDHEN and CDR2 as SYDVKM. This CDR3 reads CASKGPSEQFF. The DNA for the CDR3 is TGTGCCAGCAAAGGGCCCTCCGAGCAGTTCTTC.

In this sample, this clonotype turned up a few times. The rearrangement joins TRBV4-1 to TRBJ2-5; 9 bases match TRBD2. The CDR3 length is 16 residues. Germline V CDR1 and CDR2: MGHRA, YSYEKL. V was pared by 4 bases and J by 0 bases, with 6 bases of the junction left unmatched. In DNA, the CDR3 is TGCGCCAGCAGCCGAGGAGCGGGGGGCCACCAAGAGACCCAGTACTTC. Its translation: CASSRGAGGHQETQYF.